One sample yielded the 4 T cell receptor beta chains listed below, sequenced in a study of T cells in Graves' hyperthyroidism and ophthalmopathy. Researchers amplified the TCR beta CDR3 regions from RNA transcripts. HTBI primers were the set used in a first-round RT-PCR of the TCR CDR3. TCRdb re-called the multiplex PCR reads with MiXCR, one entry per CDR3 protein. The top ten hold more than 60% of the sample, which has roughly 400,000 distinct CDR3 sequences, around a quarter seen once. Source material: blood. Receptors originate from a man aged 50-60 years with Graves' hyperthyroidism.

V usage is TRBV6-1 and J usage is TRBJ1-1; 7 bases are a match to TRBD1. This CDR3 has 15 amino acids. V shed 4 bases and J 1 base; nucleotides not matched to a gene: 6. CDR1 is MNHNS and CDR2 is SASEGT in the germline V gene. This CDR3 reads CASSGTRQGNTEAFF. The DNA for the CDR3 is TGTGCCAGCAGTGGGACGAGACAGGGGAACACTGAAGCTTTCTTT.

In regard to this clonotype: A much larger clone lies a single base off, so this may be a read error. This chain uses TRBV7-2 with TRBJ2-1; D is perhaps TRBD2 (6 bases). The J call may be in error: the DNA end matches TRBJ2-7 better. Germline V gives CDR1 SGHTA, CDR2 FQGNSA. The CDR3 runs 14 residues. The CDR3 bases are TGTGCCAGCAGCCAAGAGTGGGGGGTCAATGAGCAGTACTTC. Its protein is CASSQEWGVNEQYF.

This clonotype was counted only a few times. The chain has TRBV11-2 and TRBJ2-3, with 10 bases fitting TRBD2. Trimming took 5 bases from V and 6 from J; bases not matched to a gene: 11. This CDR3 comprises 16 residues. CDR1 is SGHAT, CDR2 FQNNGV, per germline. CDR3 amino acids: CASSQVASGSADTQYF. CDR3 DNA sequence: TGTGCCAGCAGCCAGGTAGCTAGCGGGAGTGCCGATACGCAGTATTTT.

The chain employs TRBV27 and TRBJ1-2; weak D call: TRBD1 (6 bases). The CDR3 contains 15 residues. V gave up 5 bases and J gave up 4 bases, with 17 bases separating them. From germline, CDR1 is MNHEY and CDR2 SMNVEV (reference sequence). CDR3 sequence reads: CASSPRQESLYGYTF. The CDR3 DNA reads TGTGCCAGCAGTCCGAGACAGGAAAGCCTCTATGGCTACACCTTC.